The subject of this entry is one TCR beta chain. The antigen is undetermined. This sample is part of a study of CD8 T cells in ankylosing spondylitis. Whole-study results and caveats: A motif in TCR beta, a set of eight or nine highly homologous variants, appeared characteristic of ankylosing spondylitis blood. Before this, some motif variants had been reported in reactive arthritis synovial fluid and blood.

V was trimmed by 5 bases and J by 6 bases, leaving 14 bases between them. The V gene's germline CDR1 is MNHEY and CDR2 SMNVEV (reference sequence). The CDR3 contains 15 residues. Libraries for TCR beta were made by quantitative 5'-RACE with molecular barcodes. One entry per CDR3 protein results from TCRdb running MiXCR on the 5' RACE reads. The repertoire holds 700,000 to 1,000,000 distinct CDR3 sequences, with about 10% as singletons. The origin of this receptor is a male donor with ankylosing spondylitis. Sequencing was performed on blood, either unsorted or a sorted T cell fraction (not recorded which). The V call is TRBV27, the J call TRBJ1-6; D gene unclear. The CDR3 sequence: CASSHQNQPNSPLHF. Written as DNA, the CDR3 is TGTGCCAGCAGTCATCAGAACCAACCTAATTCACCCCTCCACTTT.